This is a list of T cell receptor beta chains from one sample in a study of CD8+ T cells in alopecia areata. Data came from immunoSEQ multiplex PCR; TCRdb stores just in-frame clones and leaves some out. The sample shows hundreds of thousands of clones, about 62% of them seen only once. Specimen: CD4+ T cells sorted from blood, collected around week 53, from a patient treated with tofacitinib. These receptors all stem from a human donor with alopecia areata. Both conserved end residues are part of each CDR3. Each record gives: V gene, D gene, J gene, clone size, CDR3 protein, CDR3 DNA. D genes are given only for firm matches. Some rows have no size entry. The others give once, few or many, or a class for an expanded clone.

v_gene: TRBV11-1; d_gene: TRBD1; j_gene: TRBJ1-1; abundance: .; CDR3aa: CASSRRDRGHTEAFF; CDR3nt: TGTGCCAGCAGCCGGCGGGACAGGGGACACACTGAAGCTTTCTTT
v_gene: TRBV13; d_gene: TRBD1; j_gene: TRBJ1-1; abundance: few; CDR3aa: CASSWTGGPNTEAFF; CDR3nt: TGTGCCAGCAGCTGGACAGGGGGACCGAACACTGAAGCTTTCTTT
v_gene: TRBV6-6; d_gene: .; j_gene: TRBJ2-1; abundance: .; CDR3aa: CASSPRVRGGVEQFF; CDR3nt: TGTGCCAGCAGCCCCCGAGTCAGGGGGGGGGTTGAGCAGTTCTTC
v_gene: TRBV5-1; d_gene: TRBD1; j_gene: TRBJ2-7; abundance: .; CDR3aa: CASSSAGQAPLEQYF; CDR3nt: TGCGCCAGCAGCTCGGCGGGACAGGCCCCTCTCGAGCAGTACTTC
v_gene: TRBV29-1; d_gene: TRBD2; j_gene: TRBJ2-3; abundance: .; CDR3aa: CSVVGGAETQYF; CDR3nt: TGCAGCGTTGTGGGAGGGGCCGAGACGCAGTATTTT
v_gene: TRBV29-1; d_gene: .; j_gene: TRBJ1-1; abundance: few; CDR3aa: CSVSFSNTEAFF; CDR3nt: TGCAGCGTTTCATTCAGTAACACTGAAGCTTTCTTT
v_gene: TRBV14; d_gene: TRBD1; j_gene: TRBJ2-6; abundance: .; CDR3aa: CASRDRDSGANVLTF; CDR3nt: TGTGCCAGCCGGGACAGGGACTCTGGGGCCAACGTCCTGACTTTC
v_gene: TRBV15; d_gene: .; j_gene: TRBJ1-5; abundance: .; CDR3aa: CATSTLNQPQHF; CDR3nt: TGTGCCACCAGCACCCTCAATCAGCCCCAGCATTTT
v_gene: TRBV7-2; d_gene: TRBD1; j_gene: TRBJ2-7; abundance: once; CDR3aa: CASSLSPGQWRDEQYF; CDR3nt: TGTGCCAGCAGCTTGAGTCCGGGACAGTGGCGGGACGAGCAGTACTTC
v_gene: TRBV7-3; d_gene: TRBD1; j_gene: TRBJ1-1; abundance: .; CDR3aa: CASSLGQGLSTEAFF; CDR3nt: TGTGCCAGCAGCTTGGGACAGGGTCTCAGCACTGAAGCTTTCTTT
v_gene: TRBV7-3; d_gene: TRBD1; j_gene: TRBJ2-3; abundance: .; CDR3aa: CASSSQGGAEDTQYF; CDR3nt: TGTGCCAGCAGCTCACAGGGGGGAGCGGAGGATACGCAGTATTTT
v_gene: TRBV15; d_gene: .; j_gene: TRBJ1-4; abundance: .; CDR3aa: CATSLRQGNNEKLFF; CDR3nt: TGTGCCACCAGCCTTAGGCAGGGGAATAACGAAAAACTGTTTTTT
v_gene: TRBV27; d_gene: .; j_gene: TRBJ2-2; abundance: .; CDR3aa: CASSSSAEHGELFF; CDR3nt: TGTGCCAGCAGTTCGTCTGCCGAACACGGGGAGCTGTTTTTT
v_gene: TRBV5-1; d_gene: TRBD1; j_gene: TRBJ1-2; abundance: .; CDR3aa: CASSHGQGSGYTF; CDR3nt: TGCGCCAGCAGCCACGGACAGGGATCGGGCTACACCTTC
v_gene: TRBV9; d_gene: .; j_gene: TRBJ1-3; abundance: .; CDR3aa: CASSVDRGVSGNTIYF; CDR3nt: TGTGCCAGCAGCGTAGACCGCGGGGTCTCTGGAAACACCATATATTTT
v_gene: TRBV5-6; d_gene: .; j_gene: TRBJ1-6; abundance: .; CDR3aa: CASSLKLSPLHF; CDR3nt: TGTGCCAGCAGCTTGAAGCTTTCACCCCTCCACTTT
v_gene: TRBV4-2; d_gene: TRBD2; j_gene: TRBJ2-5; abundance: .; CDR3aa: CASSPGALGGETQYF; CDR3nt: TGTGCCAGCAGCCCTGGGGCACTGGGGGGGGAGACCCAGTACTTC
v_gene: TRBV9; d_gene: TRBD1; j_gene: TRBJ2-3; abundance: .; CDR3aa: CASSGRDRTDTQYF; CDR3nt: TGTGCCAGCAGCGGAAGGGACAGGACAGATACGCAGTATTTT
v_gene: TRBV6-6; d_gene: .; j_gene: TRBJ1-2; abundance: few; CDR3aa: CASKHRAGDYGYTF; CDR3nt: TGTGCCAGCAAACACAGGGCGGGTGACTATGGCTACACCTTC
v_gene: TRBV30; d_gene: .; j_gene: TRBJ1-3; abundance: .; CDR3aa: CAWSVSGGNTIYF; CDR3nt: TGTGCCTGGAGTGTATCGGGAGGAAACACCATATATTTT
v_gene: TRBV5-4; d_gene: .; j_gene: TRBJ1-2; abundance: .; CDR3aa: CASSLAGANYGYTF; CDR3nt: TGTGCCAGCAGCTTGGCAGGGGCAAACTATGGCTACACCTTC
v_gene: TRBV29-1; d_gene: .; j_gene: TRBJ1-1; abundance: few; CDR3aa: CSARTQVTNEAFF; CDR3nt: TGCAGCGCCCGAACGCAGGTGACTAATGAAGCTTTCTTT
v_gene: TRBV2; d_gene: .; j_gene: TRBJ1-1; abundance: once; CDR3aa: CASSEFEDEAFF; CDR3nt: TGTGCCAGCAGTGAATTTGAGGATGAAGCTTTCTTT
v_gene: TRBV30; d_gene: .; j_gene: TRBJ1-2; abundance: few; CDR3aa: CAWSPPGGYTF; CDR3nt: TGTGCCTGGAGTCCACCGGGGGGCTACACCTTC
v_gene: TRBV5-6; d_gene: .; j_gene: TRBJ1-6; abundance: .; CDR3aa: CASSSGLTSPLHF; CDR3nt: TGTGCCAGCAGCTCGGGCCTTACTTCACCCCTCCACTTT
v_gene: TRBV29-1; d_gene: TRBD1; j_gene: TRBJ2-1; abundance: .; CDR3aa: CSGEQGHYNEQFF; CDR3nt: TGCAGCGGGGAACAGGGGCACTACAATGAGCAGTTCTTC
v_gene: TRBV15; d_gene: .; j_gene: TRBJ1-5; abundance: .; CDR3aa: CATSREAGPQHF; CDR3nt: TGTGCCACCAGCAGAGAAGCAGGGCCCCAGCATTTT
v_gene: TRBV6-4; d_gene: .; j_gene: TRBJ1-5; abundance: .; CDR3aa: CASSEGSNQPQHF; CDR3nt: TGTGCCAGCAGTGAGGGGAGCAATCAGCCCCAGCATTTT
v_gene: TRBV29-1; d_gene: .; j_gene: TRBJ2-1; abundance: few; CDR3aa: CSVASDTYNEQFF; CDR3nt: TGCAGCGTTGCATCGGACACCTACAATGAGCAGTTCTTC
v_gene: TRBV2; d_gene: TRBD2; j_gene: TRBJ2-5; abundance: .; CDR3aa: CASSDERGETQYF; CDR3nt: TGTGCCAGCAGTGATGAGCGGGGAGAGACCCAGTACTTC
v_gene: TRBV7-6; d_gene: .; j_gene: TRBJ1-3; abundance: .; CDR3aa: CASSLDPGLIYF; CDR3nt: TGTGCCAGCAGCCTAGATCCGGGACTTATATATTTT